The T cell receptor (beta chain) under discussion was sequenced for a study of shared clonotypes between healthy human individuals. Points from the study as a whole: Generation probabilities of non-shared clonotypes were lower (relative to those shared by all four donors). Sharing across a few donors was seen in around 5% of naive CD4 clonotypes.

About this clone itself: Its target is not known.

The V end lost 5 bases, the J end lost 5 bases, and 9 bases lay between the germline ends. There are 12 residues in the CDR3. Germline CDR1 reads ENHRY; CDR2 reads SYGVKD. TCRdb keeps only in-frame clones here, not all; method: immunoSEQ multiplex PCR. The sample lists 600,000 to 750,000 clones, 72% occurring once. The sequence was obtained from a young woman in good health. The chain recombines TRBV10-3 with TRBJ2-5; perhaps TRBD2 as D (6 bases). The sequenced sample was memory CD4+ T cells sorted from blood. The subset denotes: CD45RA-negative fraction. CDR3 nucleotides: TGTGCCATCAGTTCGGGGGTGGAGACCCAGTACTTC. As protein: CAISSGVETQYF.